This record concerns one T cell receptor (beta chain) sequence. Orbital computed tomography, thyroid ultrasound, serum thyroxine and TRAb, and clinical symptoms together informed the diagnoses. From germline, CDR1 is SEHNR and CDR2 FQNEAQ (reference sequence). CDR3 length: 17 residues. V lost 0 bases, J lost 5 bases, and 10 bases stayed unmatched. RNA transcripts were the template for amplifying TCR beta CDR3 regions. TCR CDR3 underwent first-round RT-PCR with the HTBI primer set. MiXCR, applied by TCRdb to the multiplex PCR reads, yields one record per CDR3 protein. Among approximately 430,000 distinct CDR3 sequences listed, around a sixth were seen once. This sample was included in a study of T cells in Graves' hyperthyroidism and ophthalmopathy.

Sequenced input: blood. V and J are TRBV7-9 and TRBJ2-5, with 9 bases lining up with TRBD2. The sequence derives from a woman aged 18-29 years with Graves' hyperthyroidism. CDR3 nucleotides: TGTGCCAGCAGCTTAGCGATGGGCGGGGGGGCCGTTGAGACCCAGTACTTC. Its protein is CASSLAMGGGAVETQYF.